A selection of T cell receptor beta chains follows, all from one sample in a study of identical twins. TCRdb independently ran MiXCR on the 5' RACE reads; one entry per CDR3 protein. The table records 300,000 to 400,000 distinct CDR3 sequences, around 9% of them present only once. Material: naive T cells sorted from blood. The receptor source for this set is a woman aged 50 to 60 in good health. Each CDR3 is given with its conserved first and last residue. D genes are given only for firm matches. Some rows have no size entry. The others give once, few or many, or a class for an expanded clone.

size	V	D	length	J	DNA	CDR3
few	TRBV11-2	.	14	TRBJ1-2	TGTGCCAGCAGGATAGCGGGCGCTAACTATGGCTACACCTTC	CASRIAGANYGYTF
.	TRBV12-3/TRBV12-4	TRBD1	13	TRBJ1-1	TGTGCCAGCAGTGAGACAGGGACGGCACAAGCTTTCTTT	CASSETGTAQAFF
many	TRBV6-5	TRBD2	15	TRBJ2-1	TGTGCCAGCAACCCGACTAGCGGGACCTACAATGAGCAGTTCTTC	CASNPTSGTYNEQFF
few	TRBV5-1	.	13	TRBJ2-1	TGCGCCAGCAGCTTCCCTATAGTAGGCGAGCAGTTCTTC	CASSFPIVGEQFF
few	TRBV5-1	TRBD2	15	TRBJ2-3	TGCGCCAGCAGCTTGGCCGCTAGCGGGAGGAGATCGCAGTATTTT	CASSLAASGRRSQYF
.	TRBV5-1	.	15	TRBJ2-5	TGCGCCAGCAGCTTGAGTGGGGCTACCCAAGAGACCCAGTACTTC	CASSLSGATQETQYF
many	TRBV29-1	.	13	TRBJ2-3	TGCAGCGTCCGGGACGGAGGCCGGGATACGCAGTATTTT	CSVRDGGRDTQYF
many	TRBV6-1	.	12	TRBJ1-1	TGTGCCAGTTCCAGGGTGAACACTGAAGCTTTCTTT	CASSRVNTEAFF
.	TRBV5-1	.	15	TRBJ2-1	TGCGCCAGCAGCATCCTTACCAGGGACGCCAATGAGCAGTTCTTC	CASSILTRDANEQFF
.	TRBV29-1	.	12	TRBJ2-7	TGCAGCGTTTCCGGGACGTCCTACGAGCAGTACTTC	CSVSGTSYEQYF
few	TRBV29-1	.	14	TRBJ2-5	TGCAGCGTCGAACGAAACAGGGCGGGGGAGACCCAGTACTTC	CSVERNRAGETQYF
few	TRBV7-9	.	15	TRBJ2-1	TGTGCCAGCAGCTTAGCTCCGGACGGAAACAATGAGCAGTTCTTC	CASSLAPDGNNEQFF
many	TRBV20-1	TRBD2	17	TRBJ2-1	TGCAGTGCTCCCCGTGTCCTAGCGGGTTATACGCGCAATGAGCAGTTCTTC	CSAPRVLAGYTRNEQFF
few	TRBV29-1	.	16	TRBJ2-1	TGCAGCGTTGTGGGGATAAGTAGGGGGTTTTACAATGAGCAGTTCTTC	CSVVGISRGFYNEQFF
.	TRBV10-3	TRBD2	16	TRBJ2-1	TGTGCCATCAGTGGTAGCGGGAGCGAATCTTACAATGAGCAGTTCTTC	CAISGSGSESYNEQFF
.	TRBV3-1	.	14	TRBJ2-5	TGTGCCAGCAGCATGCTTTTGGGTTGGGAGACCCAGTACTTC	CASSMLLGWETQYF
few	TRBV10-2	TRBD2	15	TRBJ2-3	TGCGCCAGCCACACTAGAGGACTAGTCACAGATACGCAGTATTTT	CASHTRGLVTDTQYF
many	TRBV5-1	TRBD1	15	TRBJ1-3	TGCGCCAGCAGCGCGGGACAGGGGTCCGGAAACACCATATATTTT	CASSAGQGSGNTIYF
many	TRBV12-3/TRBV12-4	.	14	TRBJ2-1	TGTGCCAGCACGTCTCGGGACTCCCCCCGGGAGCAGTTCTTC	CASTSRDSPREQFF
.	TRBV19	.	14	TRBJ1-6	TGTGCCAGTAGTATAGCACAATATAATTCACCCCTCCACTTT	CASSIAQYNSPLHF
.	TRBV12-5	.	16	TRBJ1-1	TGTGCTAGTGGTTTGGTACACGGGGGGCCCAACACTGAAGCTTTCTTT	CASGLVHGGPNTEAFF
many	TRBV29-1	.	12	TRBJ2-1	TGCAGCGTTTCCGACGGACGTGATGAGCAGTTCTTC	CSVSDGRDEQFF
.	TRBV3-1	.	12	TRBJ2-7	TGTGCCAGCAAGGCCGGGTTATCCGAGCAGTACTTC	CASKAGLSEQYF
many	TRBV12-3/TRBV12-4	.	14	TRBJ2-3	TGTGCCAGCAGTTTAGTGAGTGGCACAGATACGCAGTATTTT	CASSLVSGTDTQYF
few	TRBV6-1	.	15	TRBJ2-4	TGTGCCAGCAGCCGCCGGGACGGCCACAAAAACATTCAGTACTTC	CASSRRDGHKNIQYF
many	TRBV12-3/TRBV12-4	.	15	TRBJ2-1	TGTGCCAGCAGTTTACCCGGACCGGGGTCCCCTGAGCAGTTCTTC	CASSLPGPGSPEQFF
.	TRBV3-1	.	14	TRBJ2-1	TGTGCCAGCAGCCAACGGACCGCTTACAATGAGCAGTTCTTC	CASSQRTAYNEQFF
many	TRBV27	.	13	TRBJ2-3	TGTGCCAGCAGTTTATTGGCTGCAGATACGCAGTATTTT	CASSLLAADTQYF
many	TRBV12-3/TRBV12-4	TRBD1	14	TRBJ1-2	TGTGCCAGCAGTCCCCGGACAGGGGGGAATGGCTACACCTTC	CASSPRTGGNGYTF
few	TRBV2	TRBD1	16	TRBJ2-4	TGTGCCAGCAGCCTCACAGGGGGCGGCCCCAAAAACATTCAGTACTTC	CASSLTGGGPKNIQYF
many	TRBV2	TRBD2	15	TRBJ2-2	TGTGCCAGCAGTGAAGCCGGGAGGGGGACCGGGGAGCTGTTTTTT	CASSEAGRGTGELFF
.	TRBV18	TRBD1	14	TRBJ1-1	TGTGCCAGCTCAGGTACCGGGACAGGGGATGGAGCTTTCTTT	CASSGTGTGDGAFF
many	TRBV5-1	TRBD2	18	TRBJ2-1	TGCGCCAGCAGCCCGCGGCCTACGGCGGGAGCCTCCTACAATGAGCAGTTCTTC	CASSPRPTAGASYNEQFF
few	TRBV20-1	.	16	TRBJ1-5	TGCAGTGCTAGAGATGGTAGGACCTATAGCAATCAGCCCCAGCATTTT	CSARDGRTYSNQPQHF
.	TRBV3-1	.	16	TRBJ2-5	TGTGCCAGCAGCCAAGGGACCCTGGCAGGACTCGAGACCCAGTACTTC	CASSQGTLAGLETQYF
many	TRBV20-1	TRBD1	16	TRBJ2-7	TGCAGTGCTAGAAGGCCCGGAAGGGGGCCTGACTACGAGCAGTACTTC	CSARRPGRGPDYEQYF
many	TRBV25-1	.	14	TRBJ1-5	TGTGCCAGCAGTGGATACGACGGGAATCAGCCCCAGCATTTT	CASSGYDGNQPQHF
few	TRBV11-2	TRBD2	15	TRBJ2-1	TGTGCCAGCGCCCAGAGGAGCGGGAGTCTGGATGAGCAGTTCTTC	CASAQRSGSLDEQFF
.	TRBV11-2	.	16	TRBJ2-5	TGTGCCAGCAGCTTAAGGGATGGGCGGCGGCAAGAGACCCAGTACTTC	CASSLRDGRRQETQYF
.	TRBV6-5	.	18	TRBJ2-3	TGTGCCAGCAGTTACATTGGCGTTGGGGGAGGAAGCACAGATACGCAGTATTTT	CASSYIGVGGGSTDTQYF
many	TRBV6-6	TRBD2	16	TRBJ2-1	TGTGCCAGCAGTTACTCGGATCTTAGCGGGTACAATGAGCAGTTCTTC	CASSYSDLSGYNEQFF
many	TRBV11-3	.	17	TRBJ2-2	TGTGCCAGCAGCCCAGGTGATGGCGCCTCGAACACCGGGGAGCTGTTTTTT	CASSPGDGASNTGELFF
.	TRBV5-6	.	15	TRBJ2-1	TGTGCCAGCAGGGTGCGGCTAGATTCCTTCAATGAGCAGTTCTTC	CASRVRLDSFNEQFF
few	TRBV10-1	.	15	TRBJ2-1	TGCGCCAGCTCTTGGGGTGATCATTCGAACAATGAGCAGTTCTTC	CASSWGDHSNNEQFF
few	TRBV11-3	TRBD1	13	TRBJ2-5	TGTGCCAGCAGCGGACAGGGTGGGGAGACCCAGTACTTC	CASSGQGGETQYF